This is a list of T cell receptor beta chains from one sample in a study of cytomegalovirus exposure and HLA in healthy donors. Sequencing used immunoSEQ multiplex PCR; TCRdb keeps in-frame clones, though not all of them. This table holds 60,000 or so clones, over 60% found once. Specimen: PBMCs. The receptor source for this set is a man in his fifties in good health and CMV-seropositive. CDR3s include the opening cysteine and the closing phenylalanine or tryptophan. A D gene is named only where the DNA matches it firmly. Clone size is given for some rows only: seen once, a few or many times, or a class if the clone is expanded.

few,TRBV30,NA,TRBJ1-2,CAWSVWGRGNYGYTF,TGTGCCTGGAGTGTTTGGGGAAGGGGTAACTATGGCTACACCTTC
NA,TRBV4-2,TRBD1,TRBJ1-6,CASSQDPGGKNSPLHF,TGTGCCAGCAGCCAAGACCCAGGGGGAAAAAATTCACCCCTCCACTTT
NA,TRBV6-1,NA,TRBJ2-7,CASSEFLGLSSYEQYF,TGTGCCAGCAGTGAATTCCTTGGGCTAAGCTCCTACGAGCAGTACTTC
few,TRBV5-4,NA,TRBJ1-1,CASSPPTLSGTEAFF,TGTGCCAGCAGCCCCCCGACATTGTCCGGAACTGAAGCTTTCTTT
NA,TRBV6-5,NA,TRBJ2-3,CASQFGGTDTQYF,TGTGCCAGCCAGTTCGGGGGCACAGATACGCAGTATTTT
once,TRBV9,NA,TRBJ1-1,CASSARGSSSEAFF,TGTGCCAGCAGCGCACGAGGGTCGTCCTCTGAAGCTTTCTTT
NA,TRBV19,TRBD1,TRBJ1-6,CASSTPRDRDSPLHF,TGTGCCAGTAGTACTCCCCGGGACAGGGATTCACCCCTCCACTTT
NA,TRBV13,TRBD2,TRBJ2-3,CASSDGASGGTDTQYF,TGTGCCAGCAGCGACGGCGCTAGCGGGGGCACAGATACGCAGTATTTT
once,TRBV2,TRBD1,TRBJ2-7,CASSRGTGGLSYEQYF,TGTGCCAGCAGTAGGGGGACAGGGGGCCTATCCTACGAGCAGTACTTC
few,TRBV15,NA,TRBJ2-7,CATSRDDLPGSSYEQYF,TGTGCCACCAGCAGAGATGATCTTCCGGGGAGCTCCTACGAGCAGTACTTC
NA,TRBV2,TRBD1,TRBJ1-2,CASSQLGDRGLGYTF,TGTGCCAGCAGCCAGCTAGGGGACAGGGGGCTTGGCTACACCTTC
NA,TRBV20-1,NA,TRBJ1-2,CSASGAYGYTF,TGCAGTGCTAGTGGGGCCTATGGCTACACCTTC
NA,TRBV29-1,NA,TRBJ2-5,CSVEEGWQETQYF,TGCAGCGTTGAAGAGGGCTGGCAAGAGACCCAGTACTTC
NA,TRBV4-2,NA,TRBJ2-7,CASSQAGARALYEQYF,TGTGCCAGCAGCCAAGCTGGGGCCAGGGCCCTCTACGAGCAGTACTTC
few,TRBV15,TRBD2,TRBJ2-1,CATSRSSGSSRSNEQFF,TGTGCCACCAGCAGGTCCAGCGGGAGTTCAAGAAGCAATGAGCAGTTCTTC
NA,TRBV7-9,TRBD1,TRBJ1-2,CASSLRTGYGYTF,TGTGCCAGCAGCTTACGGACAGGCTATGGCTACACCTTC
NA,TRBV28,NA,TRBJ2-7,CASSSPGRVSYEQYF,TGTGCCAGCAGCTCTCCGGGCAGGGTCTCCTACGAGCAGTACTTC
NA,TRBV6-5,NA,TRBJ2-7,CASSYSGAGPNYEQYF,TGTGCCAGCAGTTACTCGGGCGCAGGGCCCAACTACGAGCAGTACTTC
NA,TRBV19,TRBD2,TRBJ2-3,CASSTGLAPTDTQYF,TGTGCCAGTAGCACGGGACTAGCCCCGACAGATACGCAGTATTTT
NA,TRBV25-1,TRBD2,TRBJ2-5,CASSDPSGGVETQYF,TGTGCCAGCAGTGACCCCTCGGGGGGGGTCGAGACCCAGTACTTC
few,TRBV5-1,TRBD2,TRBJ2-1,CASSTAGASYNEQFF,TGCGCCAGCAGCACAGCGGGAGCCTCCTACAATGAGCAGTTCTTC
NA,TRBV5-1,TRBD1,TRBJ2-7,CASSPGPGQGREQYF,TGCGCCAGCAGCCCAGGACCGGGACAGGGCAGGGAGCAGTACTTC
NA,TRBV6-1,NA,TRBJ2-3,CASSEDYHTDTQYF,TGTGCCAGCAGTGAGGACTACCACACAGATACGCAGTATTTT
NA,TRBV7-8,NA,TRBJ2-5,CASSSRETQYF,TGTGCCAGCAGCTCCCGTGAGACCCAGTACTTC
few,TRBV6-8,NA,TRBJ2-1,CASDPRGLF,TGTGCCAGCGACCCCCGCGGGCTCTTC
NA,TRBV9,TRBD2,TRBJ2-5,CASSVGMGTSGRKETQYF,TGTGCCAGCAGCGTAGGAATGGGGACTAGCGGACGCAAAGAGACCCAGTACTTC
NA,TRBV4-1,TRBD2,TRBJ2-7,CASSQLAGATYEQYF,TGCGCCAGCAGCCAACTAGCGGGAGCAACCTACGAGCAGTACTTC
NA,TRBV19,TRBD1,TRBJ2-2,CASSTDRVTGELFF,TGTGCCAGTAGCACTGACAGGGTGACCGGGGAGCTGTTTTTT
NA,TRBV11-3,TRBD2,TRBJ2-2,CASSLTSPNGELFF,TGTGCCAGCAGCTTGACTAGCCCCAACGGGGAGCTGTTTTTT
NA,TRBV9,NA,TRBJ2-5,CASSVGHKETQYF,TGTGCCAGCAGCGTAGGGCACAAAGAGACCCAGTACTTC
NA,TRBV5-1,TRBD1,TRBJ1-4,CASTQTGGGNEKLFF,TGCGCCAGCACCCAGACAGGGGGCGGGAATGAAAAACTGTTTTTT
NA,TRBV2,NA,TRBJ1-5,CASSGESNQPQHF,TGTGCCTCCAGCGGCGAGTCGAATCAGCCCCAGCATTTT
few,TRBV28,TRBD2,TRBJ2-7,CASSTPGLAGAKYEQYF,TGTGCCAGCAGTACGCCGGGACTAGCGGGAGCGAAGTACGAGCAGTACTTC
NA,TRBV7-9,NA,TRBJ2-2,CASSWTANTGELFF,TGTGCCAGCAGCTGGACAGCGAACACCGGGGAGCTGTTTTTT
NA,TRBV30,NA,TRBJ1-5,CAWRAGAGQPQHF,TGTGCCTGGAGGGCAGGGGCAGGTCAGCCCCAGCATTTT
NA,TRBV11-2,TRBD1,TRBJ1-1,CASSLGRRDSPFTEAFF,TGTGCCAGCAGCTTAGGTAGGCGGGACAGCCCGTTTACTGAAGCTTTCTTT
NA,TRBV30,NA,TRBJ1-2,CAWTKRRGVGDYGYTF,TGTGCCTGGACCAAAAGGCGGGGGGTCGGAGACTATGGCTACACCTTC
NA,TRBV7-6,TRBD2,TRBJ2-7,CASSLARLAGSYEQYF,TGTGCCAGCAGCTTAGCGCGTCTAGCGGGTAGCTACGAGCAGTACTTC
NA,TRBV30,TRBD1,TRBJ1-5,CAWASGTGSNQPQHF,TGTGCCTGGGCCTCCGGGACAGGGAGCAATCAGCCCCAGCATTTT
NA,TRBV11-1,TRBD1,TRBJ2-7,CASSLKDRTYEQYF,TGTGCCAGCAGCTTAAAGGACAGGACCTACGAGCAGTACTTC
NA,TRBV28,TRBD2,TRBJ2-2,CASSLLGTSGSITGELFF,TGTGCCAGCAGTTTATTGGGGACTAGCGGGAGCATCACCGGGGAGCTGTTTTTT